This T cell receptor (beta chain) came from a study of shared clonotypes between healthy human individuals. Generated by immunoSEQ multiplex PCR, the TCRdb table keeps only in-frame clones and is missing some. This sample yields 450,000 to 650,000 clones, of which around 77% are seen a single time; about 12% belongs to the top ten. The CDR3 runs to 13 residues. V gave up 5 bases and J gave up 2 bases; unmatched junction bases: 2. CDR1 is ENHRY, CDR2 SYGVKD, per germline. Comment on this clone: It is likely a read error: a sequence one base away is far more abundant. At the DNA level, this CDR3 is encoded by other sequences in the same sample as well.

The sequence came from a woman aged 40 to 49 in good health. Some clones in this sample may be carry-over from other donors' samples. Sequenced input: PBMCs. The chain couples TRBV10-3 to TRBJ1-2; 7 nucleotides match TRBD1. The DNA for the CDR3 is TGTGCCATCAGTTCGGACAGGAACTATGGCTACACCTTC. It specifies CAISSDRNYGYTF.